This T cell receptor (beta chain) was found in a study of blood T cells in healthy people across ages. Concerning this clonotype: As yet, its antigen is unknown.

A second about 7 to 11 cycle PCR used barcoded and J-beta primers. TCRdb reprocessed the 5' RACE reads via MiXCR and lists one record per CDR3 protein. Of about 830,000 distinct CDR3 sequences listed, about 59% are singletons. CDR1 SNHLY and CDR2 FYNNEI come from the germline V gene. The V end was cut by 2 bases, the J end by 1 base, with 14 bases between. This CDR3 region has 16 residues. With each sample, at least 5 micrograms of total RNA were extracted. Notes on the study in general: Across the age range, TCR beta diversity per million T cells fell in a roughly linear way.

Sample: blood. This clonotype originated in a man aged 30 to 45 in good health. This sequence joins TRBV2 and TRBJ2-5, with D perhaps matching TRBD1 (5 bases). The CDR3 is CASSERQQASQETQYF. CDR3 nucleotides: TGTGCCAGCAGTGAAAGACAACAGGCATCCCAAGAGACCCAGTACTTC.